The clone carrying this T cell receptor beta chain was seen at least ten times. Its antigen is not known. The data stem from a study of read filtering for tumor transcriptome and immune sequencing. Study outcomes and limitations: The sorted CD138-negative fraction was a mixed bone marrow immune population, not purified T cells.

The CDR3 is 15 residues long. V was pared by 10 bases and J by 0 bases, with 11 bases of the junction left unmatched. The library was built from around 0.4 ug RNA with molecular barcoded adaptors for alpha/delta and beta/gamma chains. TCRdb re-called the reads through MiXCR, storing one row per CDR3 protein. The sample lists about 39,000 distinct CDR3 sequences, approximately 14% occurring once. Sequences were obtained from a population of CD138-negative cells sorted from bone marrow. The chain combines TRBV12-3 or TRBV12-4 with TRBJ1-1, with 7 positions matching TRBD1. The TCR was taken from a donor aged 40 or over with multiple myeloma. CDR3 protein: CATSPDRKMNTEAFF. The CDR3 DNA sequence: TGTGCCACTTCCCCGGACAGGAAGATGAACACTGAAGCTTTCTTT.